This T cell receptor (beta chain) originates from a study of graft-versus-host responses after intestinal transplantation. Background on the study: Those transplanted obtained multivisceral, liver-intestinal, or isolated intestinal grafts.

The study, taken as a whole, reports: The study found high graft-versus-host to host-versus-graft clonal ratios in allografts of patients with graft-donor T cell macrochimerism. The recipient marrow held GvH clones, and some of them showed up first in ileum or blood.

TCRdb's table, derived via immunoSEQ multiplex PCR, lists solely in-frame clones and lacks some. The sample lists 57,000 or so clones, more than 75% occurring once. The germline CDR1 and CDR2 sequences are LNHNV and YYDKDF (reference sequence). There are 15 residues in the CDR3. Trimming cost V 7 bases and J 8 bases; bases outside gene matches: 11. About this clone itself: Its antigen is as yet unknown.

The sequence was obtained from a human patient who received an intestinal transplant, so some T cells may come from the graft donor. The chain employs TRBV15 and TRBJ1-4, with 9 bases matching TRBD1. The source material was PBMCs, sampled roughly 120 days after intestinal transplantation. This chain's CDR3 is CATNKPGQGNEKLFF. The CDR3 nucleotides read TGTGCCACCAACAAGCCGGGACAGGGTAACGAAAAACTGTTTTTT.